This TCR beta chain derives from a study of Ad26.COV2.S vaccination and SARS-CoV-2 variants. Sequencing used immunoSEQ multiplex PCR; TCRdb keeps in-frame clones, though not all of them. The sample contains around 300,000 clones, about 86% of which appear only once. Noted treatment: some 20 received Ad26.COV2.S at low or high dose, single or two shots; 5 received placebo; per-sample allocation not given. Day 63 following the first vaccine or placebo injection was when the samples were taken. Trimming shortened V by 6 bases and J by 6 bases, and 14 bases separated the two germline ends. Germline V gives CDR1 MNHEY, CDR2 SVGAGI. The CDR3 sequence is 13 residues long.

The source of this sequence is a person between 18 and 65 years old who received the Ad26.COV2.S COVID-19 vaccine or a placebo. The sample here was peripheral blood, taken in a trial of Ad26.COV2.S vaccine versus placebo. This chain connects TRBV6-5 to TRBJ1-2, with unresolved D. CDR3 loop: CASRSYGSDGYTF. Here the CDR3 DNA reads TGTGCCAGCAGATCGTACGGGTCCGATGGCTACACCTTC.